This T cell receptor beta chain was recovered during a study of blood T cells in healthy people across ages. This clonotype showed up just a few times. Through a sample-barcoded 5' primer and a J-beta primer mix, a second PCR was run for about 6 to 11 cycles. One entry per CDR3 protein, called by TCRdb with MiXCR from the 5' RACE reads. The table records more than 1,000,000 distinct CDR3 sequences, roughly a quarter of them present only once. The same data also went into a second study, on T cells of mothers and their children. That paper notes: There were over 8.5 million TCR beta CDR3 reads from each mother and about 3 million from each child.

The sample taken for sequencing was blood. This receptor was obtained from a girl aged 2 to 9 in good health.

The CDR3 nucleotides read TGCAGCGTTGACGCCGGACAGGGAAACAATGAGCAGTTCTTC. It codes for CSVDAGQGNNEQFF. The rearrangement links TRBV29-1 to TRBJ2-1; 8 bases are shared with TRBD1. Per the germline V gene, CDR1 is SQVTM and CDR2 is ANQGSEA. The V and J ends lost 3 bases and 5 bases, in that order; junction bases with no gene match: 6. The CDR3 has 14 residues.